Below are 29 T cell receptor beta chains sequenced from a single sample in a study of regulatory dendritic cells for organ transplantation. Their specific antigens are unknown. Allogeneic regulatory or mature dendritic cells were co-cultured for 5 days with CFSE-labeled sorted T cells at 1:10. Clones were read by immunoSEQ multiplex PCR, and TCRdb kept only the in-frame ones, dropping some. Altogether some 3,800 clones are present, around 70% being singletons, with the ten largest covering about 22%. Sequenced: memory CD8+ T cells from blood cultured with dendritic cells. Indicated subset: CD45RO+ memory T cells. These receptors were taken from a human donor in good health.

The J gene is TRBJ2-1, the V gene TRBV7-9, with 11 bases aligning to TRBD2. The CDR3 consists of 17 residues. V dropped 6 bases and J dropped 3; count of bases not matched to a gene: 10. From germline, CDR1 is SEHNR and CDR2 FQNEAQ (reference sequence). CDR3 protein: CASSPSSGRSDYNEQFF. Here the CDR3 DNA reads TGTGCCAGCAGTCCGTCTAGCGGGAGGTCCGACTACAATGAGCAGTTCTTC.

The genes are TRBV27 and TRBJ1-1; no clear D. The CDR3 consists of 13 residues. The germline V gene encodes CDR1 MNHEY and CDR2 SMNVEV (reference sequence). The V and J ends lost 2 bases and 6 bases respectively, with 10 bases between them. The CDR3 coding sequence is TGTGCCAGCAGTTTAGAGGTCAGCCCTGAAGCTTTCTTT. Protein product: CASSLEVSPEAFF.

The chain has TRBV5-4 and TRBJ2-7, with TRBD2 matching 11 bases. V was pared by 2 bases and J by 3 bases, with 4 bases of the junction left unmatched. This CDR3 has 15 amino acids. Germline V lookup: CDR1 SGHNT, CDR2 YYREEE (reference sequence). This CDR3 reads CASSLLAGAVYEQYF. In DNA, the CDR3 is TGTGCCAGCAGCTTACTAGCGGGAGCAGTCTACGAGCAGTACTTC. Filled out from reference TRBV5-4 and TRBJ2-7, the complete variable domain reads ETGVTQSPTHLIKTRGQQVTLRCSSQSGHNTVSWYQQALGQGPQFIFQYYREEENGRGNFPPRFSGLQFPNYSSELNVNALELDDSALYLCASSLLAGAVYEQYFGPGTRLTVT.

The chain carries TRBV4-2 and TRBJ2-3; TRBD2 might be the D (6 bases). Germline CDR1 and CDR2: LGHNA and YNFKEQ. The CDR3 is 15 amino acids. With 1 base removed from V and 2 bases from J, the gap between germline ends came to 10 bases. The CDR3 reads CASSQVRGFTDTQYF. CDR3 bases: TGTGCCAGCAGCCAAGTACGGGGGTTCACAGATACGCAGTATTTT.

The rearrangement joins TRBV10-3 to TRBJ2-6; D is undetermined. This CDR3 region has 16 residues. Germline lookup yields CDR1 ENHRY and CDR2 SYGVKD. Trimming removed 0 bases at V and 1 base at J, with 7 bases between. CDR3 nucleotides: TGTGCCATCAGTGAGTCAGAAGGGTCTGGGGCCAACGTCCTGACTTTC. It is translated as CAISESEGSGANVLTF.

There are a few counts of this clone. Other nucleotide sequences from this sample produce the same CDR3. This chain uses TRBV9 with TRBJ2-7, with TRBD1 matching 8 bases. CDR1 is SGDLS, CDR2 YYNGEE, per germline. This CDR3 has 14 amino acids. The ends lost 0 bases at V and 2 bases at J; junction bases unmatched: 1. DNA of the CDR3: TGTGCCAGCAGCGTAGGACAGGGGACCTACGAGCAGTACTTC. This translates into CASSVGQGTYEQYF.

The chain combines TRBV6-5 with TRBJ2-5; tentative D call: TRBD2 (5 bases). The CDR3 loop spans 15 amino acids. Per germline, CDR1 MNHEY and CDR2 SVGAGI. Trimming pared 4 bases from V and 3 bases from J, leaving 15 bases between. This CDR3 reads CASSSPPLGEETQYF. CDR3 coding DNA: TGTGCCAGCAGTTCCCCCCCGCTCGGGGAAGAGACCCAGTACTTC.

The chain combines TRBV5-1 with TRBJ2-6; D ambiguous. Per the germline V gene, CDR1 is SGHRS and CDR2 is YFSETQ. CDR3 length: 14 amino acids. Deletions cut 0 bases from V and 7 bases from J, with 8 bases between. CDR3 in amino acids: CASSLEAGANVLTF. CDR3 nucleotides: TGCGCCAGCAGCTTGGAAGCAGGAGCCAACGTCCTGACTTTC. The variable domain in full, completed from reference TRBV5-1 and TRBJ2-6, reads KAGVTQTPRYLIKTRGQQVTLSCSPISGHRSVSWYQQTPGQGLQFLFEYFSETQRNKGNFPGRFSGRQFSNSRSEMNVSTLELGDSALYLCASSLEAGANVLTFGAGSRLTVL.

The V and J genes are TRBV7-2 and TRBJ1-1; TRBD1 is a possible D gene (5 bases). Trimming left V 7 bases short and J 0 bases short, with 21 bases between. CDR1 SGHTA and CDR2 FQGNSA come from the germline V gene. The CDR3 is 17 amino acids. The CDR3 DNA is TGTGCCAGCACCTATGATCCCGGGACGTTTATGAACACTGAAGCTTTCTTT. This codes for CASTYDPGTFMNTEAFF. Combining the CDR3 with reference TRBV7-2 and TRBJ1-1 gives the whole variable domain GAGVSQSPSNKVTEKGKDVELRCDPISGHTALYWYRQSLGQGLEFLIYFQGNSAPDKSGLPSDRFSAERTGGSVSTLTIQRTQQEDSAVYLCASTYDPGTFMNTEAFFGQGTRLTVV.

This sequence joins TRBV9 and TRBJ2-4; D may be TRBD2 (5 bases). V was cut by 0 bases and J by 8 bases, with 9 bases left in between. There are 13 residues in the CDR3. CDR1 is SGDLS, CDR2 YYNGEE, per germline. In DNA, the CDR3 is TGTGCCAGCAGCGTAGTGGGAGAAGACATTCAGTACTTC. This sequence encodes CASSVVGEDIQYF.

Only one count was recorded for this clone. The chain is built from TRBV7-9 and TRBJ2-1; D may be TRBD2 (7 bases). Per germline, CDR1 SEHNR and CDR2 FQNEAQ (reference sequence). The CDR3 loop spans 15 amino acids. The V end lost 2 bases, the J end lost 5 bases, and 13 bases lay between the germline ends. The CDR3 loop is CASSLTRGADNEQFF. The CDR3 region has the DNA TGTGCCAGCAGCTTAACCCGGGGGGCGGACAATGAGCAGTTCTTC.

The chain employs TRBV11-2 and TRBJ2-7, with D perhaps TRBD2 (5 bases). The CDR3 spans 12 residues. Germline lookup yields CDR1 SGHAT and CDR2 FQNNGV. V was clipped by 5 bases and J by 2 bases, with 7 bases between them. CDR3 DNA: TGTGCCAGCAGCCGGCGGGCCTACGAGCAGTACTTC. It specifies CASSRRAYEQYF.

The V gene is TRBV9, the J gene TRBJ1-2, with D possibly being TRBD1 (5 bases). V was shortened by 3 bases and J by 3 bases, with 12 bases between the two germline ends. There are 14 residues in the CDR3. Per the germline V gene, CDR1 is SGDLS and CDR2 is YYNGEE. Written as DNA, the CDR3 is TGTGCCAGCAGCGGTATTGACAGCTACTATGGCTACACCTTC. Protein: CASSGIDSYYGYTF.

The rearrangement joins TRBV4-3 to TRBJ2-3; D remains ambiguous. The V and J ends lost 2 bases and 1 base respectively, with 22 bases between them. Germline lookup yields CDR1 LGHNA and CDR2 YSLEER. The CDR3 runs to 19 residues. The DNA for the CDR3 is TGCGCCAGCAGCCAATCCTCACCATCCAGCGTGCGACGCACAGATACGCAGTATTTT. It yields the protein CASSQSSPSSVRRTDTQYF.

The genes are TRBV4-3 and TRBJ2-1; 11 nucleotides agree with TRBD2. Germline trimming cut 0 bases from V and 4 bases from J; bases unmatched to any gene: 11. The CDR3 length is 19 residues. The germline CDR1 and CDR2 sequences are LGHNA and YSLEER. DNA for the CDR3: TGCGCCAGCAGCCAAGATCCCCTGCCCGGGACTAGCGGTTACAATGAGCAGTTCTTC. Protein product: CASSQDPLPGTSGYNEQFF.

CDR3 sequence reads: CASSLRDRSPINTGELFF. The CDR3 DNA follows: TGTGCCAGCAGCTTGAGGGACAGATCCCCAATTAACACCGGGGAGCTGTTTTTT. This chain joins TRBV7-9 and TRBJ2-2; 7 nucleotides match TRBD1. With V trimmed by 3 bases and J by 2 bases, 12 bases remained unmatched. The CDR3 extends over 18 amino acids. Germline loops: CDR1 SEHNR, CDR2 FQNEAQ (reference sequence).

The rearrangement links TRBV9 to TRBJ2-7; tentatively, D is TRBD1 (5 bases). The CDR3 covers 15 residues. Germline V CDR1 and CDR2: SGDLS, YYNGEE. Trimming pared 4 bases from V and 5 bases from J, leaving 19 bases between. Here the CDR3 DNA reads TGTGCCAGCAGCAGGCAATCAGGGCAGAGTGACGAGCAGTACTTC. The encoded protein is CASSRQSGQSDEQYF.

This sequence joins TRBV21-1 and TRBJ2-5; no DNA check was done on the table's D call, TRBD1. TRBV21-1 counts as a pseudogene. This CDR3 region has 11 residues. Here the CDR3 DNA reads TGTGCCATCCCCGGCAGGGAGACCCAGTACTTC. Translating gives CAIPGRETQYF.

The V call is TRBV15, the J call TRBJ2-1, with 7 bases matching TRBD2. The J segment lost 0 bases and the V segment lost 2 bases, leaving 7 bases of the junction unmatched. The CDR3 consists of 17 residues. Germline CDR1 reads LNHNV; CDR2 reads YYDKDF (reference sequence). CDR3 nucleotide sequence: TGTGCCACCAGCAGACGGGGAAGCGGGGACTCCTACAATGAGCAGTTCTTC. Translated: CATSRRGSGDSYNEQFF.

J is TRBJ2-7 and V is TRBV6-5; weak D call: TRBD1 (7 bases). This CDR3 is built from 14 residues. Trimming removed 5 bases from V and 1 base from J, with 12 bases in between. Germline V gene data show CDR1 as MNHEY and CDR2 as SVGAGI. This CDR3 reads CASSPRGASYEQYF. Written as DNA, the CDR3 is TGTGCCAGCAGTCCCAGGGGGGCATCCTACGAGCAGTACTTC.

The chain links TRBV9 to TRBJ2-3; 11 bases match TRBD2. Germline CDR1 and CDR2: SGDLS and YYNGEE. V was clipped by 4 bases and J by 6 bases; unmatched bases: 4. CDR3 length: 14 amino acids. The CDR3 protein is CASSISGRADTQYF. CDR3 nucleotides: TGTGCCAGCAGCATTAGCGGGAGGGCCGATACGCAGTATTTT.

The chain employs TRBV2 and TRBJ1-1; no definite D call. Germline V lookup: CDR1 SNHLY, CDR2 FYNNEI. CDR3 length: 14 amino acids. With 5 bases removed from V and 5 bases from J, the gap between germline ends came to 15 bases. The chain's CDR3 is CASSSHLAGTEAFF. CDR3 bases: TGTGCCAGCAGTAGCCACTTAGCGGGAACTGAAGCTTTCTTT.

The J gene is TRBJ2-2, the V gene TRBV6-1, with 8 positions matching TRBD1. There are 15 residues in the CDR3. The V gene's germline CDR1 is MNHNS and CDR2 SASEGT. V shed 6 bases and J 4 bases; nucleotides not matched to a gene: 7. CDR3 residues: CASRSGTGFTGELFF. Written as DNA, the CDR3 is TGTGCCAGCAGATCCGGGACAGGTTTCACCGGGGAGCTGTTTTTT.

The gene calls are TRBV6-5 and TRBJ2-7, with D unresolved. Germline CDR1 and CDR2: MNHEY and SVGAGI. The CDR3 is made up of 16 amino acids. V dropped 0 bases and J dropped 2 bases, with 14 bases sitting between them. The CDR3 region has the DNA TGTGCCAGCAGTTACTCGATTGTCGACGGAGCCTACGAGCAGTACTTC. It codes for CASSYSIVDGAYEQYF.

The chain combines TRBV6-1 with TRBJ2-5; 7 nucleotides match TRBD2. CDR3 length equals 15 residues. Germline CDR1 reads MNHNS; CDR2 reads SASEGT. After removal of 0 bases from V and 4 bases from J, the junction contained 5 bases not matched to a gene. The CDR3: CASSEAESGGETQYF. In DNA, the CDR3 is TGTGCCAGCAGTGAAGCTGAGTCGGGGGGAGAGACCCAGTACTTC.

The J gene is TRBJ1-2, the V gene TRBV7-9, with a tentative D call TRBD1 (5 bases). Per germline, CDR1 SEHNR and CDR2 FQNEAQ (reference sequence). The CDR3 length is 16 residues. V lost 2 bases and J lost 0, with 13 bases in between. The CDR3 loop reads CASSLSSGGANYGYTF. In nucleotides, the CDR3 is TGTGCCAGCAGCTTAAGTTCCGGAGGGGCTAACTATGGCTACACCTTC.

The chain recombines TRBV28 with TRBJ1-1; a weak D match, TRBD1 (6 bases). The CDR3 is made up of 16 amino acids. From germline, CDR1 is MDHEN and CDR2 SYDVKM. V dropped 4 bases and J dropped 5 bases, with 20 bases sitting between them. Here the CDR3 DNA reads TGTGCCAGCAGTTCCATAGACAGGAGTTGGGGGACTGAAGCTTTCTTT. This gives the protein CASSSIDRSWGTEAFF.

The J gene is TRBJ2-7, the V gene TRBV4-2; 9 nucleotides agree with TRBD2. Germline values: CDR1 LGHNA, CDR2 YNFKEQ. V shed 0 bases and J 2 bases; nucleotides not matched to a gene: 2. The CDR3 has 15 amino acids. This CDR3 reads CASSQDRGGAYEQYF. DNA of the CDR3: TGTGCCAGCAGCCAAGATCGCGGGGGGGCCTACGAGCAGTACTTC.

The V and J genes are TRBV19 and TRBJ1-2; D is perhaps TRBD1 (5 bases). The V end was cut by 6 bases, the J end by 3 bases, with 14 bases between. Germline values: CDR1 LNHDA, CDR2 SQIVND (reference sequence). This CDR3 has 14 residues. The CDR3 sequence: CASSWGLSDYGYTF. The CDR3 nucleotides are TGTGCCAGTAGCTGGGGACTCTCGGACTATGGCTACACCTTC.